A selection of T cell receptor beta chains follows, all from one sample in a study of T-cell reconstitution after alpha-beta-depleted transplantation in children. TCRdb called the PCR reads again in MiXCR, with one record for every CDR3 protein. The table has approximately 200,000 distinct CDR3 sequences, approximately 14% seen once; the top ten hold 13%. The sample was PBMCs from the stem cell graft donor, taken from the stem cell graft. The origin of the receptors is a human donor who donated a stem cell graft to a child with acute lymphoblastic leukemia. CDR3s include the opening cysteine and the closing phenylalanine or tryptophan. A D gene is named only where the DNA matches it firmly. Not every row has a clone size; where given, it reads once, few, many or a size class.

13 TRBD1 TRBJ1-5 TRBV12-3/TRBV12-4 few TGTGCCAGCAGCGGGACAGGGCGTCAGCCCCAGCATTTT CASSGTGRQPQHF
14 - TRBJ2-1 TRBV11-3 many TGTGCCAGCAGCTTGACAGCGGTAGAGGATGAGCAGTTCTTC CASSLTAVEDEQFF
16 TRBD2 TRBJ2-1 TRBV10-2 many TGCGCCAGCAGGAGCGGGAGGCCCAGCTCCTACAATGAGCAGTTCTTC CASRSGRPSSYNEQFF
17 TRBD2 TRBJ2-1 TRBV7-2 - TGTGCCAGCAGCTCTCCCGAAAGCGGGAGGACCTACAATGAGCAGTTCTTC CASSSPESGRTYNEQFF
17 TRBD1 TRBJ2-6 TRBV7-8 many TGTGCCAGCAGCTCGGGACAGGCTAGCTCTGGGGCCAACGTCCTGACTTTC CASSSGQASSGANVLTF
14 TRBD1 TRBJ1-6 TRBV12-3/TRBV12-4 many TGTGCCAGCAGTCCCGGGACAGGGAACTCACCCCTCCACTTT CASSPGTGNSPLHF
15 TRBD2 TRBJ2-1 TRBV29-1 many TGCAGCGTAGGAGGGACTAGCGGGAACTACAATGAGCAGTTCTTC CSVGGTSGNYNEQFF
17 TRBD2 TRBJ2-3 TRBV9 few TGTGCCAGCAGCGTAGAGCGGCTAGCGGGAGTCGCAGATACGCAGTATTTT CASSVERLAGVADTQYF
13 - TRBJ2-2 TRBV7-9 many TGTGCCAGCAGCTCAGGGTATCCCGGGGAGCTGTTTTTT CASSSGYPGELFF
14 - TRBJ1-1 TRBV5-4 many TGTGCCAGCAGCTTGGAGCGACAGGACACTGAAGCTTTCTTT CASSLERQDTEAFF